This T cell receptor (beta chain) was sequenced during a study of T cells in Graves' hyperthyroidism and ophthalmopathy. RNA transcripts provided the source from which TCR beta CDR3 regions were amplified. An initial round of RT-PCR targeting the TCR CDR3 relied on the HTBI primer set. TCRdb called the multiplex PCR reads again in MiXCR, with one record for every CDR3 protein. This table holds approximately 590,000 distinct CDR3 sequences, 15% to 18% found once. This CDR3 contains 17 residues. Trimming took 5 bases from V and 6 from J; bases not matched to a gene: 10. Germline V gives CDR1 LNHNV, CDR2 YYDKDF (reference sequence). This clonotype came up a few times.

The TCR originated in a woman aged 25 to 39 with Graves' hyperthyroidism. Specimen: blood. J is TRBJ2-2 and V is TRBV15, with 12 bases identical to TRBD2. CDR3 bases: TGTGCCACCAGCCGAACGCGACTAGCGGGGGACTCCGGGGAGCTGTTTTTT. This sequence encodes CATSRTRLAGDSGELFF.